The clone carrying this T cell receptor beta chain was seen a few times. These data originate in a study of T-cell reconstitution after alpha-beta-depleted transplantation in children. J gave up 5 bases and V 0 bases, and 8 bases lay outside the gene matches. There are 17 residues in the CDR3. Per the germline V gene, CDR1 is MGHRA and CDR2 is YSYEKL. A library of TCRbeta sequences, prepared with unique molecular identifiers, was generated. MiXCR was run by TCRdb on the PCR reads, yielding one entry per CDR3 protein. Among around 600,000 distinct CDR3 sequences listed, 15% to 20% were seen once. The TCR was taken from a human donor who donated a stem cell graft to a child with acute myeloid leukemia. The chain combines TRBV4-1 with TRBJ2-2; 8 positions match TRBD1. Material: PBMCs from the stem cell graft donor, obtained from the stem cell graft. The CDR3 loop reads CASSQDVRQGRTGELFF. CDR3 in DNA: TGCGCCAGCAGCCAAGACGTTAGACAGGGGAGGACCGGGGAGCTGTTTTTT.